The sample holds many counts of the clone carrying this T cell receptor beta chain. CDR3 regions of TCR beta were amplified from RNA transcripts. The first round was an RT-PCR with HTBI primers, and the second round was a multiplex PCR. TCRdb recomputed calls from the multiplex PCR reads with MiXCR, one row per CDR3 protein. The profile shows 300,000 to 500,000 distinct CDR3 sequences, 15% of them singletons. The record originates from a study of Graves' ophthalmopathy and Graves' hyperthyroidism. Overall study: At initial diagnosis, peripheral blood was obtained, and this preceded any treatment.

The CDR3 is made up of 11 amino acids. V lost 6 bases and J lost 4, with 6 bases in between. From germline, CDR1 is LNHDA and CDR2 SQIVND (reference sequence). Around 10 ml of fresh blood yielded the PBMCs by density gradient. This TCR came from a woman between 18 and 29 years old with stable Graves' hyperthyroidism. The chain carries TRBV19 and TRBJ1-2; no clear D gene. Sequencing used peripheral blood. The CDR3 region has the DNA TGTGCCAGTAGACAGCTCTATGGCTACACCTTC. Protein sequence: CASRQLYGYTF.